This TCR beta chain is drawn from a study of T cells expressing NK-cell markers. TCRdb re-called the 5' RACE reads and catalogs CDR3 proteins one per entry, DNA excluded. The sample's table shows some 460,000 distinct CDR3 sequences. Germline V gene lookup returns CDR1 MNHEY and CDR2 SMNVEV (reference sequence). CDR3 size: 18 residues. The sequence came from a woman in her fifties or sixties in good health. Input material: blood T cells: a sorted CD56 or NKG2C T cell subset, CD4+ or CD8+ T cells, or bulk PBMC T cells (not recorded which). The chain carries TRBV27 and TRBJ1-4; TCRdb designates TRBD1, a call that cannot be tested without DNA. CDR3: CASSLGGRQGRGSEKLFF.